This T cell receptor (beta chain) originates from a study of T cell changes during pregnancy in multiple sclerosis. Repertoires were generated with immunoSEQ multiplex PCR, while TCRdb's copy carries only in-frame clones and drops some. The sample lists 30,000 to 45,000 clones, 90% to 95% occurring once. From germline, CDR1 is LNHDA and CDR2 SQIVND (reference sequence). V lost 4 bases and J lost 8, with 9 bases in between. CDR3 length: 11 residues. The source material was CD4+ T cells from peripheral blood mononuclear cells, sampled in the second trimester of pregnancy. The TCR comes from a female donor in good health, enrolled as a control in a pregnancy study. The chain combines TRBV19 with TRBJ2-7, with a possible D match to TRBD1 (5 bases). The CDR3: CASSNQGQQYF. Here the CDR3 DNA reads TGTGCCAGTAGTAACCAGGGTCAGCAGTACTTC.